This T cell receptor (beta chain) was identified during a study of tumor-infiltrating lymphocytes in primary liver carcinoma. Turning to the study itself: Resecting the tumor surgically was how the patients' primary liver carcinoma was treated.

TCR beta cDNA was made from 450 to 500 ng total RNA with a constant-region primer. Amplification in three nested multiplex PCR rounds with slightly modified ARM-PCR gave rise to TCR beta libraries. Two initial PCR rounds of about 10 cycles each paired TRBV1-TRBV30 forward primers with a C-beta reverse primer. TCRdb reprocessed the multiplex PCR reads via MiXCR and lists one record per CDR3 protein. This table holds 300,000 to 350,000 distinct CDR3 sequences, 65% found once. In this sample, this clonotype turned up a few times. Given a much more abundant clone one base away, this may be a read error. The CDR3 runs 15 residues. The germline CDR1 and CDR2 sequences are WNHNN and SYGVQD (reference sequence). Extraction also yielded germline DNA, while blood RNA was obtained from unsorted whole blood.

The TCR sequence derives from a man aged 40-55 years with primary liver carcinoma and hepatitis B virus infection. The sequencing input was peripheral blood. This chain joins TRBV10-1 and TRBJ2-3; maybe TRBD2 (5 bases). The CDR3 sequence: CASSGLSGSTNTQYF. The CDR3 coding sequence is TGCGCCAGCAGTGGTCTATCGGGGAGCACAAATACGCAGTATTTT.